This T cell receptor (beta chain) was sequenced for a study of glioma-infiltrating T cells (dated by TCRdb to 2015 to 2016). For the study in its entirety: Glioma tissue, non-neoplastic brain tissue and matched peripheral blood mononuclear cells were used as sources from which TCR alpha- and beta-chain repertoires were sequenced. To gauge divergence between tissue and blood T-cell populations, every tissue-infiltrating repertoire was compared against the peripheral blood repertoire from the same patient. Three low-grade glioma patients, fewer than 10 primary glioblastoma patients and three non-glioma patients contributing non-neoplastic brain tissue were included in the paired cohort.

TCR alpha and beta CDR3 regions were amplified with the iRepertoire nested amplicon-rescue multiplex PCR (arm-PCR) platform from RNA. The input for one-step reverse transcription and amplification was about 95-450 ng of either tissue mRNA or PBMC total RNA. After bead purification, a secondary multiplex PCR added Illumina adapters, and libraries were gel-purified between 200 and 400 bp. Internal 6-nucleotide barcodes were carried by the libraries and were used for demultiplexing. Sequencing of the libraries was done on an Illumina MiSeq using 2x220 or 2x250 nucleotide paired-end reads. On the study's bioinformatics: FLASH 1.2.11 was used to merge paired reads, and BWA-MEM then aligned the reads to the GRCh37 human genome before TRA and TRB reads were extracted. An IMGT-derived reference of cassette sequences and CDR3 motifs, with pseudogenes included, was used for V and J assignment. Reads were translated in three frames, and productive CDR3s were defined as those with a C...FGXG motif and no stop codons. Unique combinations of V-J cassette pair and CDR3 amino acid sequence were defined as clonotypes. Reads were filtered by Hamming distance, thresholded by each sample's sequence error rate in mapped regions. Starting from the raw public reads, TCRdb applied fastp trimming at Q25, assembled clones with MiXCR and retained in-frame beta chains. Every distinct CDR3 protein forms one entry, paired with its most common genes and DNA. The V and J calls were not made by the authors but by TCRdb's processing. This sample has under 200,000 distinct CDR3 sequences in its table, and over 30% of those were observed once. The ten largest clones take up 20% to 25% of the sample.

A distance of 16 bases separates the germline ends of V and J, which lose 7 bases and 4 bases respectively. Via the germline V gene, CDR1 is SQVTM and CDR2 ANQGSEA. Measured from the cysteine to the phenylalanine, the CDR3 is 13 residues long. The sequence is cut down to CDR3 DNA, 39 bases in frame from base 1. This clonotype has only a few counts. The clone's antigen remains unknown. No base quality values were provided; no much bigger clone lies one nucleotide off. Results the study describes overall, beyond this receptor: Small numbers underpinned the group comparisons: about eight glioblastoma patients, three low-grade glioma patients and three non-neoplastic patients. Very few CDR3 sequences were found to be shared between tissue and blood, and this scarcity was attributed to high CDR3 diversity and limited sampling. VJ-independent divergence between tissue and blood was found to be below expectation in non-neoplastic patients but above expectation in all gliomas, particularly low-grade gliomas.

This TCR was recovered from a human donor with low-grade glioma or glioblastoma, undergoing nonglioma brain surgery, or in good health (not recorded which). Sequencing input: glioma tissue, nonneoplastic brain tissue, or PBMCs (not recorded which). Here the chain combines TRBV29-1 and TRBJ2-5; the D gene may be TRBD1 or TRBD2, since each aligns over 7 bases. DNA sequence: TGCAGCGGACAGGGAGGGTCGGCAGAGACCCAGTACTTC. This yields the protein CSGQGGSAETQYF. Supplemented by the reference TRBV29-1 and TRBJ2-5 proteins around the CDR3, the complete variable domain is SAVISQKPSRDICQRGTSLTIQCQVDSQVTMMFWYRQQPGQSLTLIATANQGSEATYESGFVIDKFPISRPNLTFSTLTVSNMSPEDSSIYLCSGQGGSAETQYFGPGTRLLVL.